This TCR beta chain was documented in a study of T cell repertoires in cytomegalovirus infection. At the level of the study: Both a matching HLA type and CMV infection were indicated by public TCR beta signatures. Findings of the study overall: Cumulated frequencies of public TCR beta families served to identify carriers of CMV plus the relevant HLA. HLA-C-restricted, CMV-specific TCR beta clonotypes were dominant ex vivo.

Details on this clonotype: What it binds is not known.

TCRdb itself ran the reads through MiXCR, one entry per CDR3 protein. The profile shows about 330,000 distinct CDR3 sequences, around a tenth of them singletons. Germline values: CDR1 SGHAT, CDR2 FQNNGV. CDR3 length: 15 amino acids. The V gene end was trimmed by 5 bases and the J gene end by 6 bases; junction bases not matched to a gene: 10. Input material: PBMCs. The chain joins TRBV11-2 to TRBJ2-7; 10 bases align to TRBD2. The clonotype was recovered from a human donor in good health (CMV status not recorded). Some clones in this sample may be carry-over from other donors' samples. This CDR3 is CASSAVSGRALEQYF. The CDR3 DNA reads as TGTGCCAGCAGCGCCGTCAGCGGGAGGGCCCTCGAGCAGTACTTC.